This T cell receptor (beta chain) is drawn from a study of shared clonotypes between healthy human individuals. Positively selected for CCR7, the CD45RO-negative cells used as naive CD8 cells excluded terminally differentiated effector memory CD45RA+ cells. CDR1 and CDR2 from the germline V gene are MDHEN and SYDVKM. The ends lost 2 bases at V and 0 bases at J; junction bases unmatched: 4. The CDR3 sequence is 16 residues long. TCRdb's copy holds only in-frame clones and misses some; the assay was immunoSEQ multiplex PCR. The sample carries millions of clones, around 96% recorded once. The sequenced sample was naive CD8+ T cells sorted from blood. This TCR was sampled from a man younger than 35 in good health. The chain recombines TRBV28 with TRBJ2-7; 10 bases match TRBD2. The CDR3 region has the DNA TGTGCCAGCAGTTTACGAGGACTAGCGGACTCCTACGAGCAGTACTTC. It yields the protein CASSLRGLADSYEQYF.